Following are 7 T cell receptor beta chains from one sample sequenced in a study of blood T cell repertoires in COVID-19. Profiled with immunoSEQ multiplex PCR; TCRdb holds only in-frame clones, not every one. Seen here are some 14,000 clones, 83% observed once, and the top ten hold approximately 26%. Sequenced input: peripheral blood. The origin of the receptors is a woman aged 55-75 years with acute or convalescent COVID-19.

The chain recombines TRBV6-1 with TRBJ1-5; a possible D gene is TRBD1 (5 bases). The V gene lost 0 bases and the J gene lost 7 bases, with 13 bases spanning the gap. Per the germline V gene, CDR1 is MNHNS and CDR2 is SASEGT. This CDR3 spans 15 amino acids. The CDR3 bases are TGTGCCAGCAGTGAAGCGCGGCAGGGTAGGCAGCCCCAGCATTTT. It codes for CASSEARQGRQPQHF.

This clone has only a few counts. This rearrangement joins TRBV3-1 (or the pseudogene TRBV3-2) to TRBJ1-2, with 8 nucleotides matching TRBD1. This CDR3 region has 15 residues. V was clipped by 4 bases and J by 4 bases; unmatched bases: 8. From germline, CDR1 is LGHDT and CDR2 YNNKEL (reference sequence). Written as DNA, the CDR3 is TGTGCCAGCAGCCCACGGACAGGGTCAGGCTATGGCTACACCTTC. It translates to CASSPRTGSGYGYTF.

The chain links TRBV29-1 to TRBJ1-2, with D perhaps matching TRBD1 (5 bases). The CDR3 consists of 13 residues. CDR1 is SQVTM and CDR2 is ANQGSEA in the germline V gene. V lost 3 bases and J lost 8, with 16 bases in between. CDR3 sequence (DNA): TGCAGCGTTGAGGGGTGGCAGGGAAACGGCTACACCTTC. Translated, it gives CSVEGWQGNGYTF.

CDR3 in amino acids: CASSQFRENIQYF. The CDR3 DNA sequence: TGTGCCAGCAGCCAATTTAGAGAAAACATTCAGTACTTC. The rearrangement uses TRBV14 and TRBJ2-4; D call uncertain. V shed 2 bases and J shed 5 bases, with 7 bases lying between them. This CDR3 is 13 amino acids long. CDR1 is SGHDN, CDR2 FVKESK, per germline. The complete variable domain, with remaining parts taken from reference TRBV14 and TRBJ2-4, reads EAGVTQFPSHSVIEKGQTVTLRCDPISGHDNLYWYRRVMGKEIKFLLHFVKESKQDESGMPNNRFLAERTGGTYSTLKVQPAELEDSGVYFCASSQFRENIQYFGAGTRLSVL.

The V and J genes are TRBV3-1 (or the pseudogene TRBV3-2) and TRBJ1-1; 10 bases are shared with TRBD1. Germline CDR1 reads LGHDT; CDR2 reads YNNKEL (reference sequence). Unmatched junction bases numbered 2, after V lost 1 base and J lost 3 bases. This CDR3 has 15 amino acids. The CDR3 spells CASSQGTGGHTEAFF. In DNA, the CDR3 is TGTGCCAGCAGCCAAGGGACAGGGGGTCACACTGAAGCTTTCTTT.

Of note for this clone: Other DNA sequences in this specimen translate into the identical CDR3. The V call is TRBV14, the J call TRBJ2-2; D is ambiguous. The germline V and J ends were trimmed by 4 bases and 2 bases, with 8 bases remaining between them. The CDR3 runs 14 residues. Germline CDR1 is SGHDN and CDR2 is FVKESK. CDR3 coding DNA: TGTGCCAGCAGCCGACTTTTAAACACCGGGGAGCTGTTTTTT. Translated, it gives CASSRLLNTGELFF.

V gene TRBV27 combines with J gene TRBJ2-2; 12 bases fit TRBD2. In germline, CDR1 is MNHEY, CDR2 SMNVEV (reference sequence). There are 15 residues in the CDR3. Trimming at V came to 5 bases and at J to 8 bases, leaving 6 bases not matched to a gene. The CDR3 bases are TGTGCCAGCAGTAGACTAGCGGGAGTGGCAGGGGAGCTGTTTTTT. Protein sequence: CASSRLAGVAGELFF.